Listed here are 23 T cell receptor beta chains from one sample, sequenced in a study of blood T cell repertoires in COVID-19. Using immunoSEQ multiplex PCR, the repertoire was profiled, and TCRdb retains in-frame clones only, with some absent. The data hold about 86,000 clones, with about 87% observed a single time. Sequenced sample: peripheral blood. These TCRs come from a human donor in a cohort sampled during active COVID-19.

The chain recombines TRBV28 with TRBJ1-1; a possible D gene is TRBD1 (5 bases). CDR1 and CDR2 from the germline V gene are MDHEN and SYDVKM. Trimming pared 7 bases from V and 7 bases from J, leaving 25 bases between. CDR3 size: 16 residues. The CDR3 loop reads CASIPPRGISSHEAFF. DNA for the CDR3: TGTGCCAGCATCCCCCCTCGGGGGATTTCGTCGCATGAAGCTTTCTTT.

This clone was recorded once. The CDR3 sequence is CASLGQPNTEAFF. Written as DNA, the CDR3 is TGTGCCAGCCTTGGACAGCCGAACACTGAAGCTTTCTTT. This chain joins TRBV18 and TRBJ1-1; D may be TRBD1 (6 bases). CDR3 length: 13 residues. V gave up 8 bases and J gave up 1 base, with 11 bases separating them. Germline assignment: CDR1 KGHSH and CDR2 LQKENI.

The V gene is TRBV28, the J gene TRBJ2-3; no firm D call. CDR1 is MDHEN and CDR2 is SYDVKM in the germline V gene. The CDR3 has 13 amino acids. V was clipped by 2 bases and J by 4 bases, with 7 bases between them. The CDR3 here is CASSLRGADTQYF. DNA for the CDR3: TGTGCCAGCAGTTTACGAGGCGCAGATACGCAGTATTTT.

This chain connects TRBV19 to TRBJ2-7; the match to TRBD1 covers 10 bases. This CDR3 has 14 amino acids. The junction had 2 bases not matched to a gene; V was cut back by 1 base and J by 5 bases. Germline V gene lookup returns CDR1 LNHDA and CDR2 SQIVND (reference sequence). CDR3 bases: TGTGCCAGTAGTATAGGACAGGGGGCGAACGAGCAGTACTTC. It specifies CASSIGQGANEQYF.

CDR3 sequence reads: CASSVADRSGRRADTQYF. As DNA, the CDR3 is TGTGCCAGCAGCGTAGCCGATCGAAGCGGGAGGAGGGCAGATACGCAGTATTTT. The J gene is TRBJ2-3, the V gene TRBV9; TRBD2 agrees at 9 bases. CDR3 length: 18 residues. In germline, CDR1 is SGDLS, CDR2 YYNGEE. V dropped 0 bases and J dropped 4; count of bases not matched to a gene: 12.

This clone has just a few counts. This sequence joins TRBV29-1 and TRBJ2-5; D possibly corresponds to TRBD2 (5 bases). Germline assignment: CDR1 SQVTM and CDR2 ANQGSEA. The CDR3 consists of 14 residues. Trimming left V 6 bases short and J 2 bases short, with 16 bases between. As DNA, the CDR3 is TGCAGCGTATCGGGAAGGGAGACACAAGAGACCCAGTACTTC. Translated: CSVSGRETQETQYF.

J is TRBJ2-7 and V is TRBV6-5, with 7 bases aligning to TRBD2. From germline, CDR1 is MNHEY and CDR2 SVGAGI. J lost 6 bases, V lost 6 bases, and 14 bases had no gene match. CDR3 size: 15 residues. The CDR3 nucleotides read TGTGCCAGCAGAGCAGCCGGCAGCGGGAATTTCGAGCAGTACTTC. Protein sequence: CASRAAGSGNFEQYF.

V is TRBV5-4 and J is TRBJ1-4, with D possibly matching TRBD1 (6 bases). Germline V gene lookup returns CDR1 SGHNT and CDR2 YYREEE (reference sequence). The CDR3 covers 15 residues. Trimming cost V 3 bases and J 4 bases, with 13 bases left between them. CDR3 sequence reads: CASSSGDTFNEKLFF. The DNA for the CDR3 is TGTGCCAGCAGCTCCGGGGACACCTTTAATGAAAAACTGTTTTTT.

V gene TRBV5-1 combines with J gene TRBJ2-7; 8 bases align to TRBD1. J lost 6 bases, V lost 0 bases, and 2 bases had no gene match. Germline V gives CDR1 SGHRS, CDR2 YFSETQ. CDR3 length: 13 amino acids. The CDR3 DNA sequence: TGCGCCAGCAGCTTGGACAGGGGGGCCGAGCAGTACTTC. Its translation is CASSLDRGAEQYF.

The chain carries TRBV7-2 and TRBJ2-1; 9 bases match TRBD2. The CDR3 length is 17 residues. The V and J ends lost 4 bases and 0 bases, in that order; junction bases with no gene match: 7. Germline V lookup: CDR1 SGHTA, CDR2 FQGNSA. CDR3 DNA sequence: TGTGCCAGCAGCTCCCGAGGTAGCGGGAGCTCCTACAATGAGCAGTTCTTC. This codes for CASSSRGSGSSYNEQFF.

The gene calls are TRBV5-1 and TRBJ1-1, with 8 bases aligning to TRBD1. V shed 5 bases and J 0 bases; nucleotides not matched to a gene: 6. The CDR3 contains 15 residues. From germline, CDR1 is SGHRS and CDR2 YFSETQ. The CDR3 nucleotides are TGCGCCAGCAGTTCCACAGGGGGGATGAACACTGAAGCTTTCTTT. It is translated as CASSSTGGMNTEAFF. Combining the CDR3 with reference TRBV5-1 and TRBJ1-1 gives the whole variable domain KAGVTQTPRYLIKTRGQQVTLSCSPISGHRSVSWYQQTPGQGLQFLFEYFSETQRNKGNFPGRFSGRQFSNSRSEMNVSTLELGDSALYLCASSSTGGMNTEAFFGQGTRLTVV.

J is TRBJ1-3 and V is TRBV18; 10 nucleotides match TRBD1. The V and J ends lost 2 bases and 0 bases, in that order; junction bases with no gene match: 7. The length of the CDR3 is 18 residues. Germline lookup yields CDR1 KGHSH and CDR2 LQKENI. CDR3 coding DNA: TGTGCCAGCTCACCAGGGACAGGGGTTTTCTTCTCTGGAAACACCATATATTTT. It translates to CASSPGTGVFFSGNTIYF.

J is TRBJ1-1 and V is TRBV29-1, with TRBD1 matching 8 bases. J gave up 0 bases and V 6 bases, and 3 bases lay outside the gene matches. Germline-derived CDR1 and CDR2 are SQVTM and ANQGSEA. CDR3 size: 13 residues. CDR3 loop: CSVHRGVNTEAFF. CDR3 nucleotides: TGCAGCGTACACAGGGGGGTGAACACTGAAGCTTTCTTT.

This clone has just one count. The chain uses TRBV15 and TRBJ2-1; the match to TRBD2 covers 8 bases. Germline assignment: CDR1 LNHNV and CDR2 YYDKDF (reference sequence). V shed 4 bases, J shed 10 bases, and the junction held 9 bases outside the gene matches. This CDR3 spans 14 amino acids. DNA of the CDR3: TGTGCCACCAGCATCACTAGCGGCCCTTACGAGCAGTTCTTC. This gives the protein CATSITSGPYEQFF.

The chain recombines TRBV15 with TRBJ1-2; TRBD1 agrees at 8 bases. This CDR3 is built from 13 residues. V was clipped by 3 bases and J by 8 bases; unmatched bases: 5. The V gene's germline CDR1 is LNHNV and CDR2 YYDKDF (reference sequence). CDR3 in amino acids: CATSRDRAGGYTF. The DNA of the CDR3 is TGTGCCACCAGCAGGGACAGGGCTGGAGGCTACACCTTC.

The chain joins TRBV11-2 to TRBJ1-2; 7 bases map to TRBD1. The CDR3 has 12 residues. V shed 4 bases, J shed 7 bases, and the junction held 3 bases outside the gene matches. The V gene's germline CDR1 is SGHAT and CDR2 FQNNGV. The CDR3 protein is CASSSDRVGYTF. In nucleotides, the CDR3 is TGTGCCAGCAGCTCCGACAGGGTTGGCTACACCTTC.

The rearrangement joins TRBV6-6 to TRBJ2-7, with TRBD2 matching 11 bases. This CDR3 is built from 15 residues. Looked up from germline, CDR1 is MNHNY and CDR2 is SVGAGI (reference sequence). V was pared by 2 bases and J by 3 bases, with 3 bases of the junction left unmatched. CDR3 nucleotide sequence: TGTGCCAGCAGTTACGGCCTAGCGGGGGGCTACGAGCAGTACTTC. Its protein product is CASSYGLAGGYEQYF.

This clone was detected only once. This chain joins TRBV2 and TRBJ2-3, with D maybe TRBD2 (6 bases). Germline V gene data show CDR1 as SNHLY and CDR2 as FYNNEI. The CDR3 totals 15 residues. V lost 3 bases and J lost 1, with 11 bases in between. CDR3 coding DNA: TGTGCCAGCAGTGATTGGGGGGAAGGCACAGATACGCAGTATTTT. Its protein is CASSDWGEGTDTQYF.

The rearrangement links TRBV11-2 to TRBJ1-5, with 9 bases that match TRBD1. Germline V lookup: CDR1 SGHAT, CDR2 FQNNGV. The CDR3 extends over 16 amino acids. V was clipped by 1 base and J by 2 bases; unmatched bases: 3. The CDR3 coding sequence is TGTGCCAGCAGCTTAGGGACAGGGGCCGGCAATCAGCCCCAGCATTTT. It yields the protein CASSLGTGAGNQPQHF. Using reference TRBV11-2 and TRBJ1-5 for the parts outside the CDR3, the full variable domain is EAGVAQSPRYKIIEKRQSVAFWCNPISGHATLYWYQQILGQGPKLLIQFQNNGVVDDSQLPKDRFSAERLKGVDSTLKIQPAKLEDSAVYLCASSLGTGAGNQPQHFGDGTRLSIL.

The sample holds one count of this clone. This chain links TRBV27 with TRBJ2-1; 11 bases are a match to TRBD2. The V gene's germline CDR1 is MNHEY and CDR2 SMNVEV (reference sequence). Losses at the gene ends were 3 bases for V and 5 bases for J; bases not matched to a gene: 3. The CDR3 loop spans 15 amino acids. The CDR3 loop reads CASSFSGRADNEQFF. The CDR3 DNA sequence: TGTGCCAGCAGTTTTAGCGGGAGGGCCGACAATGAGCAGTTCTTC.

The chain couples TRBV10-1 to TRBJ2-7; maybe TRBD1 (5 bases). Germline V lookup: CDR1 WNHNN, CDR2 SYGVQD (reference sequence). The V end lost 8 bases, the J end lost 0 bases, and 14 bases lay between the germline ends. The CDR3 is 14 residues long. The DNA for the CDR3 is TGCGCCAGCGCCCCAGGGATAAGCTCCTACGAGCAGTACTTC. This sequence encodes CASAPGISSYEQYF.

The J gene is TRBJ1-3, the V gene TRBV5-4; D unresolved. This CDR3 spans 14 amino acids. Germline CDR1 and CDR2: SGHNT and YYREEE (reference sequence). The V gene lost 5 bases and the J gene lost 0 bases, with 9 bases spanning the gap. CDR3 region: CASSLKNSGNTIYF. The DNA for the CDR3 is TGTGCCAGCAGTCTAAAAAACTCTGGAAACACCATATATTTT.

In its sample, this clone was seen a few times. The chain uses TRBV7-6 and TRBJ2-2; 8 positions match TRBD1. The CDR3 is 14 residues long. Germline V gene data show CDR1 as SGHVS and CDR2 as FNYEAQ. The junction had 1 base not matched to a gene; V was cut back by 6 bases and J by 1 base. The CDR3 sequence is CASRGTGNTGELFF. The CDR3 bases are TGTGCCAGCAGAGGGACAGGGAACACCGGGGAGCTGTTTTTT.